This is a list of T cell receptor beta chains from one sample in a study of T cell responses to AZD1222 COVID-19 vaccine. Assay used: immunoSEQ multiplex PCR; TCRdb lists only in-frame clones, some missing. The sample includes tens of thousands of clones, over 75% of them seen just once. The source was peripheral blood, collected on day 0 of AZD1222 vaccination. Every receptor here comes from an adult in good health. Each CDR3 is given with its conserved first and last residue. A D gene is named only where the DNA matches it firmly. Size values are once, few and many counts, or a class for expanded clones, and some rows have none.

CDR3 DNA: TGCGCCAGCAGCTTATCGGTCGTGAACACTGAAGCTTTCTTT
CDR3 protein: CASSLSVVNTEAFF
D gene: NA
V gene: TRBV5-1
clone size: NA
J gene: TRBJ1-1

CDR3 DNA: TGTGCCAGCAGTCCACGGGACAGGACGGATGAGCAGTTCTTC
CDR3 protein: CASSPRDRTDEQFF
D gene: TRBD1
V gene: TRBV6-5
clone size: once
J gene: TRBJ2-1

CDR3 DNA: TGTGCCAGCAGCTTATCCGGGAGTATGTGGACCCAGTACTTC
CDR3 protein: CASSLSGSMWTQYF
D gene: NA
V gene: TRBV11-1
clone size: once
J gene: TRBJ2-5

CDR3 DNA: TGTGCCAGCAGGAGACAGGGGAACACTGAAGCTTTCTTT
CDR3 protein: CASRRQGNTEAFF
D gene: TRBD1
V gene: TRBV2
clone size: NA
J gene: TRBJ1-1

CDR3 DNA: TGTGCCAGCAGTGAAGGGTCGGGAGGACAGCTCAGCAGGTCCTACGAGCAGTACTTC
CDR3 protein: CASSEGSGGQLSRSYEQYF
D gene: NA
V gene: TRBV6-1
clone size: NA
J gene: TRBJ2-7

CDR3 DNA: TGTGCCAGTAGTTCCCCGGACAGGGGTCATGGCTACACCTTC
CDR3 protein: CASSSPDRGHGYTF
D gene: TRBD1
V gene: TRBV19
clone size: NA
J gene: TRBJ1-2

CDR3 DNA: TGTGCCAGCAGCTTAATGGGTTGGGAAAAACTGTTTTTT
CDR3 protein: CASSLMGWEKLFF
D gene: NA
V gene: TRBV7-2
clone size: NA
J gene: TRBJ1-4

CDR3 DNA: TGTGCCAGCAGCCCAGGACTAGCGGGCCAAGAGACCCAGTACTTC
CDR3 protein: CASSPGLAGQETQYF
D gene: TRBD2
V gene: TRBV11-2
clone size: NA
J gene: TRBJ2-5

CDR3 DNA: TGTGCCAGCAGACAAGATGGGGCAACGAACACTGAAGCTTTCTTT
CDR3 protein: CASRQDGATNTEAFF
D gene: NA
V gene: TRBV3-1/TRBV3-2
clone size: once
J gene: TRBJ1-1

CDR3 DNA: TGTGCCAGCACCCGATCGGGACAGGGGTTTTCGGGAACTGAAGCTTTCTTT
CDR3 protein: CASTRSGQGFSGTEAFF
D gene: TRBD1
V gene: TRBV6-6
clone size: NA
J gene: TRBJ1-1

CDR3 DNA: TGCAGTGCTAGCACAGATACGCAGTATTTT
CDR3 protein: CSASTDTQYF
D gene: NA
V gene: TRBV20-1
clone size: NA
J gene: TRBJ2-3

CDR3 DNA: TGCGCCAGCAGCCCAGGACGACAGGCAGCTCTGGATGGCTACACCTTC
CDR3 protein: CASSPGRQAALDGYTF
D gene: NA
V gene: TRBV5-1
clone size: once
J gene: TRBJ1-2

CDR3 DNA: TGTGCCAGTAGTAGTGACAGGGGATCGTGGAACACCATATATTTT
CDR3 protein: CASSSDRGSWNTIYF
D gene: TRBD1
V gene: TRBV19
clone size: NA
J gene: TRBJ1-3

CDR3 DNA: TGTGCCAGCAGTTCTCGGGACCCCGGGAATGAGCAGTTCTTC
CDR3 protein: CASSSRDPGNEQFF
D gene: NA
V gene: TRBV6-5
clone size: NA
J gene: TRBJ2-1

CDR3 DNA: TGTGCCAGCAGCCCCCAAGGGACAGGGAACACTGAAGCTTTCTTT
CDR3 protein: CASSPQGTGNTEAFF
D gene: TRBD1
V gene: TRBV7-9
clone size: NA
J gene: TRBJ1-1

CDR3 DNA: TGTGCCAGTTATATTGACAGCCTACTAGCGGGAGGGGAGACCCAGTACTTC
CDR3 protein: CASYIDSLLAGGETQYF
D gene: TRBD2
V gene: TRBV19
clone size: NA
J gene: TRBJ2-5

CDR3 DNA: TGTGCCAGCAGCTCCCGACAGGTCTACGAGCAGTACTTC
CDR3 protein: CASSSRQVYEQYF
D gene: NA
V gene: TRBV11-2
clone size: NA
J gene: TRBJ2-7

CDR3 DNA: TGTGCCATCAGTGAGTCTGAGTTCACTGAAGCTTTCTTT
CDR3 protein: CAISESEFTEAFF
D gene: NA
V gene: TRBV10-3
clone size: NA
J gene: TRBJ1-1

CDR3 DNA: TGTGCCAGTAGTCCACAACAGGGGGCAAACTACGAGCAGTACTTC
CDR3 protein: CASSPQQGANYEQYF
D gene: TRBD1
V gene: TRBV19
clone size: NA
J gene: TRBJ2-7

CDR3 DNA: TGTGCCAGCAAACAGGACCATCCTGGCTACACCTTC
CDR3 protein: CASKQDHPGYTF
D gene: NA
V gene: TRBV2
clone size: once
J gene: TRBJ1-2

CDR3 DNA: TGTGCCAGCAGTTTACCGGGACAGGATTTCAATGAGCAGTTCTTC
CDR3 protein: CASSLPGQDFNEQFF
D gene: TRBD1
V gene: TRBV28
clone size: NA
J gene: TRBJ2-1

CDR3 DNA: TGTGCCAGCAGCCAAGATGGGCAGGATGGAAACACCATATATTTT
CDR3 protein: CASSQDGQDGNTIYF
D gene: NA
V gene: TRBV4-2
clone size: NA
J gene: TRBJ1-3

CDR3 DNA: TGTGCCAGCAGCCAAGAAGCTATTGGGGCAGGGAGCACTGAAGCTTTCTTT
CDR3 protein: CASSQEAIGAGSTEAFF
D gene: NA
V gene: TRBV4-2
clone size: NA
J gene: TRBJ1-1

CDR3 DNA: TGCAGTGCTAGTAGGCAGGGTATAGACTACACCTTC
CDR3 protein: CSASRQGIDYTF
D gene: NA
V gene: TRBV20-1
clone size: NA
J gene: TRBJ1-2

CDR3 DNA: TGTGCCAGCAGTGAAGGGCCTAACAATGAGCAGTTCTTC
CDR3 protein: CASSEGPNNEQFF
D gene: NA
V gene: TRBV6-1
clone size: NA
J gene: TRBJ2-1

CDR3 DNA: TGTGCCAGCAGTTACCAGGGGAGTTCACCCCTCCACTTT
CDR3 protein: CASSYQGSSPLHF
D gene: NA
V gene: TRBV6-5
clone size: NA
J gene: TRBJ1-6

CDR3 DNA: TGCAGTGCCGGATGGATCTATGGCTACACCTTC
CDR3 protein: CSAGWIYGYTF
D gene: NA
V gene: TRBV20-1
clone size: NA
J gene: TRBJ1-2

CDR3 DNA: TGCAGCGGGGACTTGGCCCATGAGCAGTTCTTC
CDR3 protein: CSGDLAHEQFF
D gene: NA
V gene: TRBV29-1
clone size: NA
J gene: TRBJ2-1

CDR3 DNA: TGTGCCAGTAGCTGGACAGGGGAGACTGAGCAGTTCTTC
CDR3 protein: CASSWTGETEQFF
D gene: TRBD1
V gene: TRBV19
clone size: NA
J gene: TRBJ2-1